This T cell receptor beta chain was captured in a study of cytomegalovirus exposure and HLA in healthy donors. Study-level background: Counted in an early data release were about 80 million unique TCRs from HLA-typed donors.

Regarding the study as a whole: For most TCR sequences rarity was the rule, although some public TCRs occurred in many donors. Versus the approximately 700-donor mean, an Asian-associated ancestry cluster reportedly showed fewer N-insertions in a later analysis. In a later analysis, at a false discovery rate of 0.05, approximately 18,000 TCR beta sequences were associated with HLA alleles.

The ends were cut back, 3 bases at V and 0 bases at J, with 20 bases in the middle. The germline V gene has CDR1 LNHDA and CDR2 SQIVND (reference sequence). The CDR3 spans 18 residues. The count of this clone is one. Its antigen remains unidentified. The PCR employed 60 Vbeta primers together with 13 Jbeta primers. The assay was immunoSEQ multiplex PCR, and TCRdb's table has in-frame clones only and misses some. The sample includes roughly 150,000 clones, approximately 80% seen only once; the top ten take 14%. The chain uses TRBV19 and TRBJ1-2; D is perhaps TRBD1 (5 bases). Material: PBMCs. This TCR came from a woman aged 40 to 50 in good health and CMV-seronegative. CDR3 loop: CASSIGRGPTTSNYGYTF. For the CDR3, the DNA is TGTGCCAGTAGTATCGGGCGGGGACCGACTACTTCTAACTATGGCTACACCTTC.